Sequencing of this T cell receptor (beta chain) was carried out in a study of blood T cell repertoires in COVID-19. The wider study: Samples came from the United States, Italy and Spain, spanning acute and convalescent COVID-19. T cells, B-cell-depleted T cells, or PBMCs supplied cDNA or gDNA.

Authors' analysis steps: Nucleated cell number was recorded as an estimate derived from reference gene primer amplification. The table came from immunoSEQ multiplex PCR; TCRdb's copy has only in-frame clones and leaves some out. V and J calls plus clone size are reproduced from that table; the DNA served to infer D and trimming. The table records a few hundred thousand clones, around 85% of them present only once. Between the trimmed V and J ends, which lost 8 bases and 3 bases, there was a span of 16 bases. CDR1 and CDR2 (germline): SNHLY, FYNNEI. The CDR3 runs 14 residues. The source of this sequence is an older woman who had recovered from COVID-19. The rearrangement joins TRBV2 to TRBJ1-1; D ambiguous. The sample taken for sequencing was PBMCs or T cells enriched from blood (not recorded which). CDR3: CASQPRASYTEAFF. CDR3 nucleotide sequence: TGTGCCAGCCAACCACGCGCTTCGTACACTGAAGCTTTCTTT.